Listed below are T cell receptor beta chains from one sample, sequenced in a study of tumor-infiltrating lymphocytes in oesophageal squamous cell carcinoma. MiXCR was run by TCRdb on the PCR reads, yielding one entry per CDR3 protein. The sample lists some 22,000 distinct CDR3 sequences; 36% were seen once. The source material was esophageal tumor tissue. These receptors all come from a male donor with esophageal squamous cell carcinoma. The conserved cysteine and the conserved F or W are not part of the CDR3 here.

v_gene	j_gene	CDR3aa
TRBV7-3	-	ASSFTGQGIGEQY
TRBV12-3/TRBV12-4	TRBJ1-1	ASKHSGGSAEAF
TRBV28	TRBJ2-5	ASTSVVSGYQETQY
TRBV5-1	-	ASSWGQGLGEQY
TRBV14	TRBJ2-3	ASSHTQGGTDTQY
TRBV7-9	TRBJ2-7	ASSFVTGGSYEQY
TRBV24-1	TRBJ1-5	ATSDGQGFKGPQH
TRBV7-2	TRBJ2-1	ASSDRTSGTRNEQF
TRBV19	-	ASSSGTSGMGGYEQF
TRBV7-9	-	ASSFQGQETQY
TRBV20-1	-	SARWYRVSDEQF
TRBV5-1	TRBJ1-1	ASSLGQQRAEAF
TRBV27	-	ASSFRGLAGEQY
TRBV7-2	TRBJ2-6	ASSLGLSVANVLT
TRBV11-3	TRBJ2-3	ASSLGTGPDTQY
TRBV24-1	-	ATGKGANEQF
TRBV18	TRBJ1-2	ASSRNGRGQDGYT
TRBV6-1	TRBJ2-7	ASRGWEGRYEQY
TRBV28	TRBJ2-3	ASSSQGNEQY
TRBV11-2	TRBJ2-1	ASSLQAVRSSYNEQF
TRBV6-1	TRBJ1-4	ASTLDRAGEKLF
TRBV12-3/TRBV12-4	-	ASSQWQGAGGYT
TRBV7-2	-	ASSFYATSGMGTKNIQF
TRBV2	TRBJ2-7	ASSEEFAYEQY
TRBV4-1	TRBJ1-1	ASSPLGAGLNTEAF